In its sample, the clone carrying this T cell receptor (beta chain) was seen a few times. No antigen is known for it. When ophthalmopathy did not progress within 18 months, Graves' hyperthyroidism was considered stable. Each 10 ml fresh peripheral blood draw supplied the PBMCs. The data were taken from a study of T cells in Graves' hyperthyroidism and ophthalmopathy. Study context: Peripheral blood was collected at initial diagnosis, before any treatment. Overall study findings and caveats: Most expanded thyroid clonotypes above 0.001 also appeared in blood.

The investigators amplified TCR beta CDR3 regions from RNA transcripts. TCR CDR3 underwent first-round RT-PCR with the HTBI primer set. TCRdb reanalysed the multiplex PCR reads using MiXCR and keeps one entry per CDR3 protein. The data hold 650,000 to 700,000 distinct CDR3 sequences, with roughly 17% observed a single time. The sequence was collected from a man aged 50 or older with Graves' hyperthyroidism. The sample was blood.

CDR3: CSVMGTTLNTGELFF. The CDR3 DNA reads TGCAGCGTAATGGGGACTACCTTGAACACCGGGGAGCTGTTTTTT. This chain joins TRBV29-1 and TRBJ2-2; TRBD2 agrees at 7 bases. There are 15 residues in the CDR3. The V and J ends lost 6 bases and 1 base, in that order; junction bases with no gene match: 8. CDR1 SQVTM and CDR2 ANQGSEA come from the germline V gene.